Shown below are 6 T cell receptor beta chains from a single sample sequenced in a study of blood T cell repertoires in COVID-19 (dated by TCRdb to 2020 to 2022). Libraries were made using the immunoSEQ multiplex PCR assay. What TCRdb holds here is the immuneACCESS table cut down to in-frame rearrangements. Part of the clones is not present; checked against another copy, under half of the missing clones reflect an unresolved V gene, and the others are unexplained. The table for this sample lists about 250,000 clones; 70% to 90% of them were counted only once. Of the sample, about 4.1% falls within the top ten clones. The sequenced material came from PBMCs or T cells enriched from blood (not recorded which). These TCRs come from a woman aged 25 to 39 who had recovered from COVID-19.

The rearrangement joins TRBV6-4 to TRBJ1-1; a weak D match, TRBD1 (5 bases). Germline V gene sequence: CDR1 MRHNA, CDR2 SNTAGT. Trimming stripped 6 bases from V and 3 bases from J, with 17 bases between. The CDR3 loop spans 15 amino acids. The CDR3 spells CASSSGAGRYTEAFF. CDR3 DNA: TGTGCCAGCAGCTCCGGCGCGGGACGGTACACTGAAGCTTTCTTT.

The V gene is TRBV28, the J gene TRBJ2-3, with 9 positions matching TRBD2. Per germline, CDR1 MDHEN and CDR2 SYDVKM. The CDR3 extends over 20 amino acids. V shed 6 bases and J 0 bases; nucleotides not matched to a gene: 19. The CDR3: CASSLRLAETNRDSTDTQYF. In DNA, the CDR3 is TGTGCCAGCAGCCTCAGACTAGCGGAAACGAATAGAGATAGCACAGATACGCAGTATTTT.

The genes are TRBV11-2 and TRBJ1-1; no reliable D call. The CDR3 length is 13 residues. The germline CDR1 and CDR2 sequences are SGHAT and FQNNGV. Deletions cut 10 bases from V and 5 bases from J, with 17 bases between. The CDR3 loop reads CATEGRGVTEAFF. The CDR3 bases are TGTGCCACCGAAGGGCGCGGGGTGACTGAAGCTTTCTTT.

This clone was detected once. V is TRBV5-1 and J is TRBJ2-7, with 10 nucleotides matching TRBD2. From germline, CDR1 is SGHRS and CDR2 YFSETQ. The CDR3 is 16 amino acids. Losses at the gene ends were 4 bases for V and 2 bases for J; bases not matched to a gene: 9. CDR3 residues: CASSHNSGGVTYEQYF. The CDR3, as DNA: TGCGCCAGCAGCCATAACAGCGGGGGGGTTACCTACGAGCAGTACTTC.

This chain links TRBV3-1 (or the pseudogene TRBV3-2) with TRBJ2-7; a possible D gene is TRBD2 (5 bases). V lost 0 bases and J 5 bases, leaving 8 bases between the germline ends. The CDR3 sequence is 13 residues long. Germline V lookup: CDR1 LGHDT, CDR2 YNNKEL (reference sequence). The CDR3 bases are TGTGCCAGCAGCCAAGAAGACTATCACGAGCAGTACTTC. Translated, it gives CASSQEDYHEQYF.

The V and J genes are TRBV10-3 and TRBJ1-5; D is ambiguous. Trimming cost V 3 bases and J 11 bases, with 23 bases left between them. The CDR3 sequence is 16 residues long. In germline, CDR1 is ENHRY, CDR2 SYGVKD. The CDR3 nucleotides read TGTGCCATCAGTGACCCTACCGTTGGTACTCGGGGATCCCAGCATTTT. It codes for CAISDPTVGTRGSQHF.